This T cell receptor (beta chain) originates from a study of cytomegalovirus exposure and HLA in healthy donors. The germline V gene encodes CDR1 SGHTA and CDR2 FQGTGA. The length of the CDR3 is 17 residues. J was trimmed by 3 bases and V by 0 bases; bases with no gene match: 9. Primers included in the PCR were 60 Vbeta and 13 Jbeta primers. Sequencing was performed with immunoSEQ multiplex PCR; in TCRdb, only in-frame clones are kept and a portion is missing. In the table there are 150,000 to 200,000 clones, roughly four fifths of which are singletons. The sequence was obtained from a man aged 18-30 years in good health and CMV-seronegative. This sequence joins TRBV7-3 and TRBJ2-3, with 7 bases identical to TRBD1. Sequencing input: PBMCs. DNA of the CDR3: TGTGCCAGCAGCTTAACCACTGGACAGGAGGCTACAGATACGCAGTATTTT. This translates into CASSLTTGQEATDTQYF.